The 25 T cell receptor beta chains below were found in one sample sequenced in a study of blood T cell repertoires in COVID-19. Produced via immunoSEQ multiplex PCR; TCRdb's table is partial and in-frame only. This table holds about 300,000 clones, 85% found once. The sequenced sample consisted of PBMCs or T cells enriched from blood (not recorded which). The receptors were gathered from a woman in her fifties or sixties who had recovered from COVID-19.

V gene TRBV19 combines with J gene TRBJ2-1; 9 bases are a match to TRBD2. CDR1 is LNHDA, CDR2 SQIVND, per germline (reference sequence). There are 15 residues in the CDR3. V shed 7 bases and J 7 bases; nucleotides not matched to a gene: 11. The CDR3 region is CASTEGSSGNNEQFF. The CDR3 nucleotides are TGTGCCAGTACTGAGGGGTCTAGCGGGAATAATGAGCAGTTCTTC.

V gene TRBV6-2 or TRBV6-3 combines with J gene TRBJ2-2; TRBD2 is a possible D gene (5 bases). The CDR3 extends over 14 amino acids. Germline V CDR1 and CDR2: MNHEY, SVGEGT. Trimming took 4 bases from V and 8 from J, leaving 14 bases between them. CDR3 bases: TGTGCCAGCAGTTCGCCAAGAGAGGGTGGGGAGCTGTTTTTT. Amino acids: CASSSPREGGELFF.

The chain recombines TRBV6-5 with TRBJ2-4; TRBD2 agrees at 8 bases. CDR1 is MNHEY, CDR2 SVGAGI, per germline. V shed 2 bases, J shed 9 bases, and the junction held 3 bases outside the gene matches. The CDR3 sequence is 13 residues long. The CDR3 bases are TGTGCCAGCAGTTACGAGGCGGGGGGCATTCAGTACTTC. Translating it yields CASSYEAGGIQYF.

The rearrangement links TRBV3-1 (or the pseudogene TRBV3-2) to TRBJ1-1; 7 bases line up with TRBD1. With V trimmed by 4 bases and J by 5 bases, 7 bases remained unmatched. The CDR3 contains 14 residues. In germline, CDR1 is LGHDT, CDR2 YNNKEL (reference sequence). This CDR3 reads CASSLRQGTTEAFF. The CDR3 DNA reads as TGTGCCAGCAGCCTAAGACAGGGTACGACTGAAGCTTTCTTT.

This clone was recorded only once. The genes are TRBV5-4 and TRBJ2-6; D gene ambiguous. V lost 0 bases to trimming and J lost 3 bases, with 10 bases between them. Germline CDR1 is SGHNT and CDR2 is YYREEE (reference sequence). CDR3 size: 16 residues. The chain's CDR3 is CASSLVYGFGANVLTF. The CDR3 DNA reads TGTGCCAGCAGCTTGGTATACGGGTTTGGGGCCAACGTCCTGACTTTC.

V and J are TRBV29-1 and TRBJ2-1; a possible D gene is TRBD1 (6 bases). Trimming removed 6 bases from V and 6 bases from J, with 21 bases in between. The CDR3 totals 15 residues. The V gene's germline CDR1 is SQVTM and CDR2 ANQGSEA. In DNA, the CDR3 is TGCAGCGTAACCTCCGGCAGGGGATCTCGCAATGAGCAGTTCTTC. This sequence encodes CSVTSGRGSRNEQFF.

This chain's CDR3 is CASSQILAGNEQFF. The CDR3 DNA follows: TGTGCCAGCAGCCAAATACTAGCCGGCAATGAGCAGTTCTTC. V and J are TRBV3-1 (or the pseudogene TRBV3-2) and TRBJ2-1; the D gene is possibly TRBD2 (6 bases). The V gene lost 2 bases and the J gene lost 6 bases, with 11 bases spanning the gap. Germline values: CDR1 LGHDT, CDR2 YNNKEL (reference sequence). The CDR3 is 14 residues long.

This clone was found a few times. The V call is TRBV11-2, the J call TRBJ1-1; 8 bases map to TRBD1. The CDR3 totals 15 residues. J gave up 1 base and V 5 bases, and 6 bases lay outside the gene matches. CDR1 and CDR2 from the germline V gene are SGHAT and FQNNGV. In DNA, the CDR3 is TGTGCCAGCAGCCCGTGGACAGGGCAGAACACTGAAGCTTTCTTT. Residues: CASSPWTGQNTEAFF.

The V and J genes are TRBV28 and TRBJ1-6; 7 bases are shared with TRBD1. The CDR3 extends over 13 amino acids. Germline V gene data show CDR1 as MDHEN and CDR2 as SYDVKM. Unmatched junction bases numbered 6, after V lost 9 bases and J lost 7 bases. The CDR3 DNA is TGTGCCAGTCGGGACAGCGAAAATTCACCCCTCCACTTT. Translating gives CASRDSENSPLHF.

CDR3 nucleotides: TGTGCCTGGACACCGCCCGGGGGTTATCATTACACTGAAGCTTTCTTT. This encodes CAWTPPGGYHYTEAFF. The J gene is TRBJ1-1, the V gene TRBV30; D perhaps matches TRBD1 (5 bases). V lost 4 bases and J lost 3, with 21 bases in between. The CDR3 runs to 16 residues. CDR1 and CDR2 (germline): GTSNPN, SVGIG (reference sequence).

This clone was counted a few times. The V and J genes are TRBV5-5 and TRBJ2-7; possible D gene TRBD2, 6 bases. V lost 1 base and J 6 bases, leaving 8 bases between the germline ends. The CDR3 is made up of 12 amino acids. Germline lookup yields CDR1 SGHKS and CDR2 YYEKEE (reference sequence). CDR3 loop: CASSLIGGEQYF. CDR3 nucleotide sequence: TGTGCCAGCAGCTTGATCGGGGGCGAGCAGTACTTC.

This clone has just one count. The chain links TRBV2 to TRBJ2-2, with TRBD2 matching 11 bases. Germline CDR1 and CDR2: SNHLY and FYNNEI. Trimming cost V 8 bases and J 5 bases; bases outside gene matches: 4. This CDR3 is 14 amino acids long. The CDR3 coding sequence is TGTGCCAGCTCGATAGCGGGGGGGACCGGGGAGCTGTTTTTT. It encodes CASSIAGGTGELFF.

J is TRBJ1-5 and V is TRBV18; D is unresolved. Trimming stripped 1 base from V and 2 bases from J, with 6 bases between. Germline V gives CDR1 KGHSH, CDR2 LQKENI. CDR3 size: 14 residues. CDR3 residues: CASSPQGGNQPQHF. The DNA of the CDR3 is TGTGCCAGCTCACCACAGGGAGGCAATCAGCCCCAGCATTTT.

Written as DNA, the CDR3 is TGTGCCAGCAGTATCCGACAGGCCCTCTTGAGCTACACCTTC. It encodes CASSIRQALLSYTF. The rearrangement joins TRBV2 to TRBJ1-2, with D possibly TRBD1 on 6 matching bases. Between the trimmed V and J ends, which lost 5 bases and 9 bases, there was a span of 19 bases. Germline V CDR1 and CDR2: SNHLY, FYNNEI. CDR3 size: 14 residues. The entire variable domain, with the rest obtained from reference TRBV2 and TRBJ1-2, is as follows: EPEVTQTPSHQVTQMGQEVILRCVPISNHLYFYWYRQILGQKVEFLVSFYNNEISEKSEIFDDQFSVERPDGSNFTLKIRSTKLEDSAMYFCASSIRQALLSYTFGSGTRLTVV.

This sequence joins TRBV2 and TRBJ1-2; no definite D call. Trimming took 3 bases from V and 1 from J, leaving 12 bases between them. From germline, CDR1 is SNHLY and CDR2 FYNNEI. The CDR3 has 15 amino acids. CDR3 in amino acids: CASSDAGTDNYGYTF. As DNA, the CDR3 is TGTGCCAGCAGTGATGCGGGTACGGATAACTATGGCTACACCTTC.

The chain joins TRBV28 to TRBJ1-3; a weak D match, TRBD1 (6 bases). Germline V lookup: CDR1 MDHEN, CDR2 SYDVKM. V gave up 8 bases and J gave up 0 bases, with 11 bases separating them. The CDR3 is 14 residues long. CDR3 sequence: CASERGGSGNTIYF. As DNA, the CDR3 is TGTGCCAGCGAAAGGGGGGGCTCTGGAAACACCATATATTTT.

V and J are TRBV11-2 and TRBJ2-1, with 8 bases identical to TRBD1. CDR1 is SGHAT and CDR2 is FQNNGV in the germline V gene. This CDR3 region has 18 residues. Trimming at V came to 1 base and at J to 9 bases, leaving 17 bases not matched to a gene. CDR3 protein: CASSLAPRDRNLRGEQFF. CDR3 DNA: TGTGCCAGCAGCTTAGCCCCCCGGGACAGGAATCTGAGAGGTGAGCAGTTCTTC.

Here the CDR3 reads CASSPTGGYETQYF. As DNA, the CDR3 is TGTGCCAGCAGCCCGACCGGGGGATACGAGACCCAGTACTTC. The chain joins TRBV7-9 to TRBJ2-5, with D possibly TRBD2 on 6 matching bases. Germline lookup yields CDR1 SEHNR and CDR2 FQNEAQ (reference sequence). There are 14 residues in the CDR3. The ends were cut back, 5 bases at V and 5 bases at J, with 15 bases in the middle.

A word on this clone: This sample also contains other DNA sequences that code for the same CDR3. The CDR3 DNA is TGTGCCAGCAGTCGACAGGGGTCGGGCGAGCAGTACTTC. The encoded protein is CASSRQGSGEQYF. The chain is built from TRBV6-5 and TRBJ2-7; 8 bases agree with TRBD1. The J segment lost 6 bases and the V segment lost 5 bases, leaving 6 bases of the junction unmatched. The CDR3 consists of 13 residues. Per the germline V gene, CDR1 is MNHEY and CDR2 is SVGAGI.

This rearrangement joins TRBV4-3 to TRBJ2-1; D unclear. Per the germline V gene, CDR1 is LGHNA and CDR2 is YSLEER. V lost 0 bases and J lost 0, with 12 bases in between. There are 17 residues in the CDR3. The CDR3 is CASSQDFGAFSYNEQFF. In nucleotides, the CDR3 is TGCGCCAGCAGCCAAGATTTCGGTGCATTCTCCTACAATGAGCAGTTCTTC.

The rearrangement joins TRBV18 to TRBJ1-2; the match to TRBD1 covers 11 bases. CDR1 is KGHSH, CDR2 LQKENI, per germline. CDR3 length: 14 residues. Trimming removed 5 bases from V and 6 bases from J; junction bases left unmatched: 5. Written as DNA, the CDR3 is TGTGCCAGCTCAGGACAGGGGGCAGGGGATGGCTACACCTTC. Its translation is CASSGQGAGDGYTF.

This rearrangement joins TRBV11-3 to TRBJ2-3; D gene ambiguous. V shed 0 bases and J shed 6 bases, with 4 bases lying between them. This CDR3 contains 12 residues. The V gene's germline CDR1 is SGHNT and CDR2 YENEEA. The CDR3 DNA reads TGTGCCAGCAGCTTAGATCGGGATACGCAGTATTTT. This codes for CASSLDRDTQYF.

V gene TRBV5-5 combines with J gene TRBJ2-7, with 10 bases fitting TRBD2. The CDR3 loop spans 15 amino acids. The J segment lost 2 bases and the V segment lost 2 bases, leaving 4 bases of the junction unmatched. The germline gives CDR1 SGHKS, CDR2 YYEKEE (reference sequence). Here the CDR3 reads CASSLAAGGTYEQYF. The CDR3 nucleotides read TGTGCCAGCAGCTTAGCAGCGGGGGGGACCTACGAGCAGTACTTC.

The genes are TRBV28 and TRBJ2-6; D is ambiguous. Trimming took off 7 bases at V and 0 bases at J, with 7 bases between the two ends. Germline V CDR1 and CDR2: MDHEN, SYDVKM. This CDR3 contains 14 residues. The CDR3 reads CASTYSSGANVLTF. The DNA of the CDR3 is TGTGCCAGCACCTACAGCTCTGGGGCCAACGTCCTGACTTTC.

This chain joins TRBV24-1 and TRBJ2-7; TRBD1 is a possible D gene (6 bases). Per the germline V gene, CDR1 is KGHDR and CDR2 is SFDVKD. The CDR3 extends over 14 amino acids. V shed 5 bases and J shed 1 base, with 11 bases lying between them. The CDR3 DNA is TGTGCCACCAGTGCGGGGCAGGGGTCCTACGAGCAGTACTTC. This codes for CATSAGQGSYEQYF.